Included here is one TCR beta chain sequence, with context. The junction departs from germline at one end; a sequencing error may be responsible. Profiled with immunoSEQ multiplex PCR; TCRdb holds only in-frame clones, not every one. The table has around 89,000 clones, roughly 78% seen once. This sample was included in a study of control samples from healthy donors and cancer patients. Germline V gives CDR1 LNHNV, CDR2 YYDKDF (reference sequence). The CDR3 runs to 12 residues. This rearrangement joins TRBV15 to TRBJ1-3, with D perhaps matching TRBD1 (6 bases). This clonotype was sampled from a woman aged 55 to 70 in good health. The source material was blood. The CDR3 bases are TGTGCCACCAGCAGAGATGGACAGTTGTGGCATTTT. Its translation is CATSRDGQLWHF. The variable domain in full, completed from reference TRBV15 and TRBJ1-3, reads DAMVIQNPRYQVTQFGKPVTLSCSQTLNHNVMYWYQQKSSQAPKLLFHYYDKDFNNEADTPDNFQSRRPNTSFCFLDIRSPGLGDTAMYLCATSRDGQLWHFGEGSWLTVV.